Here is one T cell receptor (beta chain) with its context. The antigen is undetermined. Tagging with unique molecular identifiers was applied to individual cDNA molecules. TCRdb reprocessed the 5' RACE reads with MiXCR, giving one entry per CDR3 protein. This table holds around 84,000 distinct CDR3 sequences, approximately 15% found once. The record originates from a study of early T cells in non-severe SARS-CoV-2 infection. Background on the study: Sequencing of unsorted whole blood was done on bulk RNA, leaving chains unpaired.

Germline V CDR1 and CDR2: DFQATT, SNEGSKA (reference sequence). This CDR3 spans 11 amino acids. Trimming shortened V by 4 bases and J by 2 bases, and 6 bases separated the two germline ends. Broader study findings: Anti-spike CD8 responses were favored by VDJdb matching, which missed private and CD4 specificities.

The sequenced sample was whole blood. The chain carries TRBV20-1 and TRBJ2-7; D call uncertain. The sequence was obtained from an adult who was a healthcare worker with PCR-confirmed SARS-CoV-2 infection or an uninfected control (not recorded which). CDR3 residues: CSATFTYEQYF. Here the CDR3 DNA reads TGCAGTGCTACCTTTACCTACGAGCAGTACTTC.